The rows below give T cell receptor beta chains drawn from one sample of a study of blood T cell repertoires in COVID-19. The assay was immunoSEQ multiplex PCR, and TCRdb's table has in-frame clones only and misses some. Here the sample spans 250,000 or so clones, around 87% being singletons. Sequenced: peripheral blood. Every receptor here comes from a woman aged 60-75 years with COVID-19, enrolled during active disease. Each CDR3 is given with its conserved first and last residue. D genes are given only for firm matches. Only some rows state a clone size, as once, few, many or a class for expanded clones.

clone_size j_call d_call v_call cdr3_nt cdr3_aa
NA TRBJ1-1 TRBD1 TRBV4-1 TGCGCCAGCAGCCAATCCCCGGGACAGGGTGACACTGAAGCTTTCTTT CASSQSPGQGDTEAFF
NA TRBJ2-5 TRBD2 TRBV19 TGTGCCAGTAGTCCTGGGGGGGGTAGGGCGGAGACCCAGTACTTC CASSPGGGRAETQYF
NA TRBJ1-4 NA TRBV28 TGTGCCAGCAGTGCCTCTGGGGAGGGGGAGGAAAAACTGTTTTTT CASSASGEGEEKLFF
NA TRBJ1-1 NA TRBV5-5 TGTGCCAGCAGCTTGTCCAGGATGAACACTGAAGCTTTCTTT CASSLSRMNTEAFF
NA TRBJ2-3 TRBD1 TRBV5-1 TGCGCCAGCAGCGACGGACAGGGGATCACAGATACGCAGTATTTT CASSDGQGITDTQYF
NA TRBJ1-5 NA TRBV19 TGTGCCAGTACCCACAGCAGCAATCAGCCCCAGCATTTT CASTHSSNQPQHF
NA TRBJ1-5 NA TRBV21-1 TGTGCCAGCAGCAAAGTTGATGAGAATAGCAATCAGCCCCAGCATTTT CASSKVDENSNQPQHF
NA TRBJ2-7 TRBD1 TRBV11-2 TGTGCCAGCAGCTTAGGACAGGGACAGACCTACGAGCAGTACTTC CASSLGQGQTYEQYF
many TRBJ2-7 NA TRBV7-2 TGTGCCAGCAGCTTAGACAGGGTCCTTGAGCAGTACTTC CASSLDRVLEQYF
once TRBJ2-1 NA TRBV19 TGTGCCAGTAGGGCGGGGAAGACCCCCGATGAGCAGTTCTTC CASRAGKTPDEQFF
NA TRBJ2-7 TRBD1 TRBV27 TGTGCCAGCAGCCCTACCGGGACAGGGATCTACGAGCAGTACTTC CASSPTGTGIYEQYF
NA TRBJ2-1 NA TRBV9 TGTGCCAGCAGCGTCCTCGGACTATATGGGAATGAGCAGTTCTTC CASSVLGLYGNEQFF
NA TRBJ2-1 TRBD2 TRBV7-3 TGTGCCAGCAGCCGGACTAGCGGGAGCAATGAGCAGTTCTTC CASSRTSGSNEQFF
NA TRBJ2-1 NA TRBV6-5 TGTGCCAGCAGAAGGGGACAAATGCAGGGTGGTGAGCAGTTCTTC CASRRGQMQGGEQFF
once TRBJ2-7 TRBD1 TRBV6-5 TGTGCCAGCAGCCTAGGACAGGGGACAAGCTACGAGCAGTACTTC CASSLGQGTSYEQYF
NA TRBJ2-3 TRBD2 TRBV3-1/TRBV3-2 TGTGCCAGCAGCCAAGGACTAGCGGGAGGGACAGATACGCAGTATTTT CASSQGLAGGTDTQYF
NA TRBJ2-3 TRBD2 TRBV2 TGTGCCAGCAGCAGAGAGACTAGCGCAACAGATACGCAGTATTTT CASSRETSATDTQYF
NA TRBJ2-2 TRBD2 TRBV9 TGTGCCAGCAGCCTGACTAGCGGGGTGAACACCGGGGAGCTGTTTTTT CASSLTSGVNTGELFF
NA TRBJ2-1 TRBD2 TRBV7-2 TGTGCCAGCAGCTTAGTTAGCGGGAGGGTGTATGAGCAGTTCTTC CASSLVSGRVYEQFF
NA TRBJ2-2 NA TRBV5-1 TGCGCCAGCAGCTTGGGAGCTGCGGGGACCGGGGAGCTGTTTTTT CASSLGAAGTGELFF
NA TRBJ2-1 NA TRBV19 TGTGCCAGTAGTATTACCCTAGAGCAGTTCTTC CASSITLEQFF
NA TRBJ2-4 TRBD2 TRBV6-5 TGTGCCAGCAGTTACCTTAGCGGGAGGGCCCCCAACATTCAGTACTTC CASSYLSGRAPNIQYF
NA TRBJ2-7 NA TRBV5-6 TGTGCCAGCAGCTTAGGGCCAGGGGTGGTTTACGAGCAGTACTTC CASSLGPGVVYEQYF
NA TRBJ2-2 TRBD2 TRBV14 TGTGCCAGCAGCCTAGGAGCGGGAGCGAACACCGGGGAGCTGTTTTTT CASSLGAGANTGELFF
NA TRBJ1-2 NA TRBV7-8 TGTGCCAGCAGCTTAGTCAGCGTTAACTATGGCTACACCTTC CASSLVSVNYGYTF
NA TRBJ1-6 NA TRBV11-2 TGTGCCAGCAGCTTACAGGGTCTTGGGAATTCACCCCTCCACTTT CASSLQGLGNSPLHF
NA TRBJ1-5 NA TRBV19 TGTGCCAGTAGTATGATCGGAGAGGGTCCCAATCAGCCCCAGCATTTT CASSMIGEGPNQPQHF
NA TRBJ1-2 TRBD1 TRBV29-1 TGCAGCGTTGAAACCCTCACAGGGGGCAATGGCTACACCTTC CSVETLTGGNGYTF
NA TRBJ2-3 TRBD2 TRBV13 TGTGCCAGCAGCTTAGCCGGGCTAGCGGGCAGCACAGATACGCAGTATTTT CASSLAGLAGSTDTQYF
NA TRBJ1-4 NA TRBV6-2/TRBV6-3 TGTGCCAGCAGTTGGACCGGGCCCCCGGGGGAAAAACTGTTTTTT CASSWTGPPGEKLFF
NA TRBJ2-3 TRBD2 TRBV7-8 TGTGCCAGCAGCGGGACTAGCGGGAGGAGGGCAGATACGCAGTATTTT CASSGTSGRRADTQYF
NA TRBJ1-1 NA TRBV3-1/TRBV3-2 TGTGCCAGCAGCCAAGGTAGGGGTCGGGCGAACACTGAAGCTTTCTTT CASSQGRGRANTEAFF
NA TRBJ2-4 TRBD2 TRBV11-2 TGTGCCAGCACCACCCTCGGGACTAGCGGGAGAATTGCCAAAAACATTCAGTACTTC CASTTLGTSGRIAKNIQYF
NA TRBJ2-6 NA TRBV5-1 TGCGCCAGCAGCCGGGACTTATACTCTGGGGCCAACGTCCTGACTTTC CASSRDLYSGANVLTF
NA TRBJ1-1 NA TRBV6-5 TGTGCCAGCAGTTACTCGAGGCAGAATGAAGCTTTCTTT CASSYSRQNEAFF
NA TRBJ1-6 NA TRBV30 TGTGCCTGGAAAAAGGGAGGGGGGTATAATTCACCCCTCCACTTT CAWKKGGGYNSPLHF
NA TRBJ2-1 TRBD2 TRBV7-3 TGTGCCAGCAGCTTTAGCGGGAGTTGGAATGAGCAGTTCTTC CASSFSGSWNEQFF
NA TRBJ1-2 TRBD1 TRBV5-1 TGCGCCAGCAGCTCCCGGACAGGGACCTATGGCTACACCTTC CASSSRTGTYGYTF
NA TRBJ2-5 TRBD2 TRBV19 TGTGCCAGTAGTATTGCGGGGGAAGAGGAGGGAGAGACCCAGTACTTC CASSIAGEEEGETQYF
NA TRBJ1-2 TRBD1 TRBV28 TGTGCCAGCTACAGGGGGGAGGGCTACACCTTC CASYRGEGYTF
NA TRBJ1-3 TRBD1 TRBV6-5 TGTGCCAGCCTGACAGGGTCTGGAAACACCATATATTTT CASLTGSGNTIYF